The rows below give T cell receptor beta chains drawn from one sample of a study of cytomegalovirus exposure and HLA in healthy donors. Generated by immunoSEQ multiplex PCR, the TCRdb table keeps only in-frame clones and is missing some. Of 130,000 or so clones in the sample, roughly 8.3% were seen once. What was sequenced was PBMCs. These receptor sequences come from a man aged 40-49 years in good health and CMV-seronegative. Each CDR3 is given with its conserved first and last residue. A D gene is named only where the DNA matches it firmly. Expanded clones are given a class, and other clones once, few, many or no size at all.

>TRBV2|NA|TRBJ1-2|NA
CASSEGLQSLGGYTF
TGTGCCAGCAGTGAAGGACTCCAGAGCCTTGGGGGCTACACCTTC
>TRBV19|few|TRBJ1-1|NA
CASRIRQAPNTEAFF
TGTGCCAGTAGGATTCGACAGGCGCCAAACACTGAAGCTTTCTTT
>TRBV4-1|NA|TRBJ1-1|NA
CASSPSTGVEAFF
TGCGCCAGCAGCCCTTCGACAGGAGTTGAAGCTTTCTTT
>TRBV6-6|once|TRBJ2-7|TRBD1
CASSYETGAYEQYF
TGTGCCAGTAGTTACGAGACAGGGGCCTACGAGCAGTACTTC
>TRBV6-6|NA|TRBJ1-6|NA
CASSVTVSDSPLHF
TGTGCCAGCAGTGTTACAGTATCGGATTCACCCCTCCACTTT
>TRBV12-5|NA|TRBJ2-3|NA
CASGLGLADTQYF
TGTGCTAGTGGTTTGGGCCTAGCGGATACGCAGTATTTT
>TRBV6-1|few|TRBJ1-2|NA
CASSTELGYGYTF
TGTGCCAGCAGTACTGAGCTTGGCTATGGCTACACCTTC
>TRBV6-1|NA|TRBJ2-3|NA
CASSLQSAGDTQYF
TGTGCCAGCAGTCTACAGTCGGCAGGAGATACGCAGTATTTT
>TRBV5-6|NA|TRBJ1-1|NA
CASSLAGGYTEAFF
TGTGCCAGCAGCTTGGCCGGGGGGTACACTGAAGCTTTCTTT
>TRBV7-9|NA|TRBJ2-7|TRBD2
CASSLPSGSPYEQYF
TGTGCCAGCAGCTTACCTAGCGGGTCCCCCTACGAGCAGTACTTC
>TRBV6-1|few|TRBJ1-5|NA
CATQTGDQPQHF
TGTGCCACACAGACAGGCGACCAGCCCCAGCATTTT
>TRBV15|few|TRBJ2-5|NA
CATSRDNGGQETQYF
TGTGCCACCAGCAGAGATAATGGGGGGCAAGAGACCCAGTACTTC
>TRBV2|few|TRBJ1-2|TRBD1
CASFTGEWDGYTF
TGTGCCAGCTTTACAGGGGAATGGGATGGCTACACCTTC
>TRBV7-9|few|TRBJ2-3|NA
CASSPPFTDTQYF
TGTGCCAGCAGTCCTCCCTTCACAGATACGCAGTATTTT
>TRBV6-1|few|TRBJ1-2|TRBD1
CASSSTGQGGFGYTF
TGTGCCAGCAGTTCCACGGGACAGGGAGGTTTTGGCTACACCTTC
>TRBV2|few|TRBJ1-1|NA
CASSESSGQRSAEAFF
TGTGCCAGCAGTGAATCGTCCGGACAGAGGTCCGCTGAAGCTTTCTTT
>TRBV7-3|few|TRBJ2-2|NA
CASSLYDSTNTGELFF
TGTGCCAGCAGCTTATACGACTCTACGAACACCGGGGAGCTGTTTTTT
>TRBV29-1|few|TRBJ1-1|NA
CSARGGGNTEAFF
TGCAGCGCCCGGGGGGGAGGGAACACTGAAGCTTTCTTT
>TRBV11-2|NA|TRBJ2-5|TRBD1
CASSWKTGRETQYF
TGTGCCAGCAGCTGGAAGACAGGGAGAGAGACCCAGTACTTC
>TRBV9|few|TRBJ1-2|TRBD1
CASSTRPYRGTEYGYTF
TGTGCCAGCAGCACCCGGCCTTACAGGGGGACCGAGTATGGCTACACCTTC
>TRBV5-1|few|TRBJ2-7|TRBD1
CASSFDRGTQYF
TGCGCCAGCAGCTTCGACAGGGGGACTCAGTACTTC
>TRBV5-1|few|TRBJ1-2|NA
CASSLARAAGSGYTF
TGCGCCAGCAGCTTGGCCCGGGCCGCGGGGTCGGGCTACACCTTC
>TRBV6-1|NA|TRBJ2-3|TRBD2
CASSDYGGTYTDTQYF
TGTGCCAGCAGTGATTACGGGGGGACCTACACAGATACGCAGTATTTT
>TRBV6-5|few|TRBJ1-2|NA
CASSSPRSGYGYTF
TGTGCCAGCAGTTCCCCCCGGTCTGGCTATGGCTACACCTTC
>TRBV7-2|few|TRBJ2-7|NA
CASSQTGSSYEQYF
TGTGCCAGCAGCCAAACAGGGAGCTCCTACGAGCAGTACTTC
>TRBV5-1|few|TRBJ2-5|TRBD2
CASSLLAGEQETQYF
TGCGCCAGCAGCTTACTAGCGGGGGAACAAGAGACCCAGTACTTC
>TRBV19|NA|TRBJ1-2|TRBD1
CASSILQGRTYTF
TGTGCCAGTAGTATTCTACAGGGGCGCACCTACACCTTC
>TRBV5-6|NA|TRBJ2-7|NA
CASSFGNSYEQYF
TGTGCCAGCAGCTTCGGGAACTCCTACGAGCAGTACTTC
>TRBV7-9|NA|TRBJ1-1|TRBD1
CASSLPRGGTGGRNTEAFF
TGTGCCAGCAGCTTACCCCGGGGGGGGACAGGGGGCCGGAACACTGAAGCTTTCTTT
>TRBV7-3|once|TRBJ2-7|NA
CASAPGASGIYEQYF
TGTGCCAGCGCACCAGGGGCATCAGGAATCTACGAGCAGTACTTC
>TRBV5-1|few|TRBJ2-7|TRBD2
CASSLRPSGTYEQYF
TGCGCCAGCAGCTTGCGGCCTAGCGGGACCTACGAGCAGTACTTC
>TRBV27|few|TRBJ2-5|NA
CASALTGYGETQYF
TGTGCCAGCGCCCTGACAGGATACGGGGAGACCCAGTACTTC
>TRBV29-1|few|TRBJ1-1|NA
CSVGGTETEAFF
TGCAGCGTTGGCGGAACCGAGACTGAAGCTTTCTTT
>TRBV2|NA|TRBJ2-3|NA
CASWGGAYLTDTQYF
TGTGCCAGCTGGGGGGGGGCTTACCTCACAGATACGCAGTATTTT
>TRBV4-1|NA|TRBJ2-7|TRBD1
CASAFGTGLSTYEQYF
TGCGCCAGCGCATTTGGGACAGGCCTATCCACCTACGAGCAGTACTTC
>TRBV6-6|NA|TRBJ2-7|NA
CASSYSPWDLQSF
TGTGCCAGCAGTTACTCCCCATGGGACTTGCAGTCCTTC
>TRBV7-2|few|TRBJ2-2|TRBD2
CASSLVLAGGKLFF
TGTGCCAGCAGCTTAGTACTAGCGGGGGGGAAGCTGTTTTTT
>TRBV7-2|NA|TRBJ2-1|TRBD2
CASSKGLAGGPTYNEQFF
TGTGCCAGCAGCAAAGGACTAGCGGGGGGGCCTACCTACAATGAGCAGTTCTTC
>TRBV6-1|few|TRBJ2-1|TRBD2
CASSERVTSSSGAYNEQFF
TGTGCCAGCAGTGAACGGGTAACTAGTTCTAGCGGGGCTTACAATGAGCAGTTCTTC
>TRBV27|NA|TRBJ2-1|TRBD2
CASSPGLAGAFAEQFF
TGTGCCAGCAGCCCGGGACTAGCGGGGGCCTTCGCTGAGCAGTTCTTC
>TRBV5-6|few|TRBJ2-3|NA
CASSVRSDTQYF
TGTGCCAGCAGCGTGAGATCAGATACGCAGTATTTT
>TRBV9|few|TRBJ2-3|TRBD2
CASSPRSWTSGGVTDTQYF
TGTGCCAGCAGCCCCCGTAGTTGGACTAGCGGGGGTGTTACAGATACGCAGTATTTT
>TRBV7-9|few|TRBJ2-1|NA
CASSYPGYNEQFF
TGTGCCAGCAGCTACCCAGGATACAATGAGCAGTTCTTC
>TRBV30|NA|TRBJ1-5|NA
CAWRGGSNQPQHF
TGTGCCTGGAGGGGAGGTAGCAATCAGCCCCAGCATTTT
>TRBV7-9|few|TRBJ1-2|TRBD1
CASRTGGQNYGYTF
TGTGCCAGCAGGACAGGGGGCCAAAACTATGGCTACACCTTC
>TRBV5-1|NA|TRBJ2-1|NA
CASSIQGDNEQFF
TGCGCCAGCAGCATACAAGGGGACAATGAGCAGTTCTTC
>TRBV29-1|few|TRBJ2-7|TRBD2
CSVVRGGYEQYF
TGCAGCGTTGTGCGGGGGGGTTACGAGCAGTACTTC
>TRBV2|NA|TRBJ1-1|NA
CASRMGRTEAFF
TGTGCCAGCCGAATGGGGAGAACTGAAGCTTTCTTT
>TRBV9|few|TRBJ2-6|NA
CASSVSERSGANVLTF
TGTGCCAGCAGCGTCTCAGAACGCTCTGGGGCCAACGTCCTGACTTTC
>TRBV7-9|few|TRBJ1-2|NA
CASSSTSDRFYGYTF
TGTGCCAGCAGCTCAACCTCAGACAGGTTTTATGGCTACACCTTC
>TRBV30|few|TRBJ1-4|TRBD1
CAWRRRTGGEKLFF
TGTGCCTGGAGGAGAAGGACAGGGGGAGAAAAACTGTTTTTT
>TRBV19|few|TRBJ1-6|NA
CASNREGSYNSPLHF
TGTGCCAGTAACAGGGAAGGTTCCTATAATTCACCCCTCCACTTT
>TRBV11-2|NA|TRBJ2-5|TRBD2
CASSRHGGGVGETQYF
TGTGCCAGCAGCCGGCACGGGGGGGGAGTTGGCGAGACCCAGTACTTC
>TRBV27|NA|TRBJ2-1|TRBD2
CASSRGGDYNEQFF
TGTGCCAGCAGCCGCGGGGGGGACTACAATGAGCAGTTCTTC
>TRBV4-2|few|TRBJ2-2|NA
CASSPLVGAGPYANTGELFF
TGTGCCAGCAGCCCTTTGGTGGGAGCGGGTCCTTACGCGAACACCGGGGAGCTGTTTTTT
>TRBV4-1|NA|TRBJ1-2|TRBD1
CASSQTGQGYYGYTF
TGCGCCAGCAGCCAAACAGGACAGGGGTACTATGGCTACACCTTC
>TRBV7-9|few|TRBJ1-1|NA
CASSFIENTEAFF
TGTGCCAGCAGCTTTATAGAGAACACTGAAGCTTTCTTT
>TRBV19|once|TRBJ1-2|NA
CASSIETAFQASYGYTF
TGTGCCAGTAGTATAGAGACCGCATTCCAGGCGTCCTATGGCTACACCTTC
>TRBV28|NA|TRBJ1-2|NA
CASSLWEGSAYGYTF
TGTGCCAGCAGTTTATGGGAGGGAAGCGCTTATGGCTACACCTTC
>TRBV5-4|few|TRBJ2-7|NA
CASSSDSGAYEQYF
TGTGCCAGCAGCTCTGACAGTGGGGCCTACGAGCAGTACTTC